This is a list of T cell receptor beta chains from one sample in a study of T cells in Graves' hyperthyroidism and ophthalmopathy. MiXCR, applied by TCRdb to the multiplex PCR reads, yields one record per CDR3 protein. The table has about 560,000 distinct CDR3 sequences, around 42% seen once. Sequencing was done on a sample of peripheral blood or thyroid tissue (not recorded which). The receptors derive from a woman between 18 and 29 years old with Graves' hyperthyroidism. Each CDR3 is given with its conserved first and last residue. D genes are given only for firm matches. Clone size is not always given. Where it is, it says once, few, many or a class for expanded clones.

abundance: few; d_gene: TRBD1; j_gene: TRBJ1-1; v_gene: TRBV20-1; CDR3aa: CSAGQGARVNEAFF; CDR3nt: TGCAGTGCAGGACAGGGGGCGCGAGTTAATGAAGCTTTCTTT
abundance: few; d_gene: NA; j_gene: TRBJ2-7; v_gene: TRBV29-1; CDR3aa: CSVPKEPGPNPYEQYF; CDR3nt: TGCAGCGTCCCTAAGGAGCCGGGCCCCAACCCCTACGAGCAGTACTTC
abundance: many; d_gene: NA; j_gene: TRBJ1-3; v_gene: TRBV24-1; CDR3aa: CATSDAGPSGNTIYF; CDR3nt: TGTGCCACCAGTGACGCAGGGCCCTCTGGAAACACCATATATTTT
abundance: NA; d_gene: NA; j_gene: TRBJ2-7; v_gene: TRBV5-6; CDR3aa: CASSHLDGEQYF; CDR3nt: TGTGCCAGCAGCCACCTGGACGGAGAGCAGTACTTC
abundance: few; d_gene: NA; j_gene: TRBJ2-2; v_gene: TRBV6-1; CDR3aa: CASNRTGNTGELFF; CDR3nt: TGTGCCAGTAACCGGACGGGGAACACCGGGGAGCTGTTTTTT
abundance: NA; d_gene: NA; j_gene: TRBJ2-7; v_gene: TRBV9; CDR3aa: CASSVNPRDEQYF; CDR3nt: TGTGCCAGCAGCGTAAATCCGAGGGACGAGCAGTACTTC
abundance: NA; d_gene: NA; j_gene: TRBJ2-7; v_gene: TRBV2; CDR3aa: CARSGPSSYEQYF; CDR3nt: TGTGCTAGAAGCGGGCCGAGCTCCTACGAGCAGTACTTC
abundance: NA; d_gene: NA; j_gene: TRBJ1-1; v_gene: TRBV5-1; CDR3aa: CASSWDSLGRFRNTEAFF; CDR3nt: TGCGCCAGCAGCTGGGACTCCCTGGGTAGATTTCGGAACACTGAAGCTTTCTTT
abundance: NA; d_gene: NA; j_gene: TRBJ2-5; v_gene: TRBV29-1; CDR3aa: CSVEDAGLHETQYF; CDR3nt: TGCAGCGTTGAGGATGCAGGGCTTCATGAGACCCAGTACTTC
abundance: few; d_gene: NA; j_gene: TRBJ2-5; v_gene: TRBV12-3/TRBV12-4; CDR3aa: CASSPVSGETQYF; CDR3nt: TGTGCCAGCAGCCCAGTATCGGGCGAGACCCAGTACTTC
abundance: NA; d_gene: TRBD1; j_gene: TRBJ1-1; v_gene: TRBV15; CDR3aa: CASSSPYRGGETEAFF; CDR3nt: TGTGCCAGCAGCTCTCCCTACAGGGGGGGCGAGACTGAAGCTTTCTTT
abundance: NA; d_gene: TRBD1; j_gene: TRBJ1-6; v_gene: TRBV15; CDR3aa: CATSRTGESSPLHF; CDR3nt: TGTGCCACCAGCAGGACAGGGGAGAGTTCACCCCTCCACTTT
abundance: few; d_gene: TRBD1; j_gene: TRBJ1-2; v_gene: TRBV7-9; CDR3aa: CASTPGTAFYGYTF; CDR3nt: TGTGCTAGCACCCCCGGGACAGCCTTTTATGGCTACACCTTC
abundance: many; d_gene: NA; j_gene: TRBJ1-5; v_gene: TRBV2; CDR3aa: CASRYRPDQPQHF; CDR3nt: TGTGCCAGCAGGTACAGGCCCGATCAGCCCCAGCATTTT
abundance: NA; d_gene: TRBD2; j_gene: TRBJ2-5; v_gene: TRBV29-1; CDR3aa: CSVEVTSGTQYF; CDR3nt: TGCAGCGTTGAGGTGACTAGCGGGACCCAGTACTTC
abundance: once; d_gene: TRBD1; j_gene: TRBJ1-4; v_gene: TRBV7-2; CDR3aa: CASSSDRESWRRDEKLFF; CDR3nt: TGTGCCAGCAGCTCGGACAGGGAATCATGGAGACGGGACGAAAAACTGTTTTTT
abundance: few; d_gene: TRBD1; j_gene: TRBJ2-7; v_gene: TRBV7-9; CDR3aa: CASSEGQTYEQYF; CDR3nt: TGTGCCAGCAGCGAGGGACAGACCTACGAGCAGTACTTC